The 2 T cell receptor beta chains reported below all come from one sample, sequenced in a study of cytomegalovirus exposure and HLA in healthy donors. PCR amplification relied on 60 Vbeta primers (plus 13 Jbeta primers). Method: immunoSEQ multiplex PCR; TCRdb's copy keeps in-frame clones and lacks some. The table records roughly 100,000 clones, about 80% of them present only once. Source material: PBMCs. The receptors come from a man aged 45 to 65 in good health and CMV-seropositive.

The CDR3 loop reads CAISESGGSGELFF. The CDR3 bases are TGTGCCATCAGTGAGTCGGGAGGGTCCGGGGAGCTGTTTTTT. The chain recombines TRBV10-3 with TRBJ2-2; 7 bases map to TRBD2. The ends lost 0 bases at V and 6 bases at J; junction bases unmatched: 1. The CDR3 is made up of 14 amino acids. Germline values: CDR1 ENHRY, CDR2 SYGVKD.

There are a few counts of this clone. The rearrangement uses TRBV5-1 and TRBJ2-5; TRBD2 matches 9 bases. The junction had 7 bases not matched to a gene; V was cut back by 3 bases and J by 4 bases. Germline V lookup: CDR1 SGHRS, CDR2 YFSETQ. This CDR3 comprises 15 residues. Here the CDR3 DNA reads TGCGCCAGCAGCTCCCTAGCGGGGTCCGGAGAGACCCAGTACTTC. It yields the protein CASSSLAGSGETQYF.